Given below is one T cell receptor beta chain in context. What it binds is unknown. This record comes from a study of T cells in localized non-small cell lung cancer. Study-level findings and limits: There were a median around 57 of the top 100 tumor clones appearing in adjacent lung. Exceeding tumor, uninvolved adjacent lung had the highest T cell clonality.

The data were produced by immunoSEQ multiplex PCR, yet TCRdb's version contains in-frame clones alone and is incomplete. In the table there are around 70,000 clones, roughly nine tenths of which are singletons. Material: peripheral blood, obtained before any cancer treatment. The sequence was collected from a male donor aged 60 or over with stage III squamous cell lung carcinoma.

The DNA for the CDR3 is TGTGCCAGCAGTCTAAATCAGGGCGGGGAGCTGTTTTTT. It specifies CASSLNQGGELFF. V and J are TRBV27 and TRBJ2-2; possibly TRBD1 for D (5 bases). Germline V gene lookup returns CDR1 MNHEY and CDR2 SMNVEV (reference sequence). The CDR3 is 13 amino acids. Trimming took off 5 bases at V and 7 bases at J, with 11 bases between the two ends.